Ten or more counts support the clone carrying this T cell receptor (beta chain). As yet, its antigen is unknown. The sequence runs out 3 residues before the end of the CDR3; the remainder is reconstructed from the germline J gene. The CDR3 runs 15 residues. Trimming stripped 0 bases from V and 2 bases from J, with 9 bases between. Germline V gene sequence: CDR1 SGDLS, CDR2 YYNGEE. Equal genomic DNA amounts from CVID and control samples were sequenced. Measured with immunoSEQ multiplex PCR; TCRdb has only the in-frame clones, and not every one. This repertoire holds more than 55,000 clones, and none appear only once. The entry originates in a study of T cell clonality in common variable immunodeficiency. General study findings and limits: CVID patient heterogeneity limited repertoire-clinical complication correlations. Reportedly, TCR beta sequences from common variable immunodeficiency showed fewer deletions and N-nucleotide insertions.

Most patients and controls had Caucasian heritage. Sequencing was done on a sample of peripheral blood mononuclear cells. The receptor was derived from a person aged 18-70 years in good health. The rearrangement joins TRBV9 to TRBJ2-1; D is unresolved. CDR3 protein: CASSVEGGTYNEQFF. CDR3 bases read: TGTGCCAGCAGCGTAGAGGGTGGAACCTACAATGAG.